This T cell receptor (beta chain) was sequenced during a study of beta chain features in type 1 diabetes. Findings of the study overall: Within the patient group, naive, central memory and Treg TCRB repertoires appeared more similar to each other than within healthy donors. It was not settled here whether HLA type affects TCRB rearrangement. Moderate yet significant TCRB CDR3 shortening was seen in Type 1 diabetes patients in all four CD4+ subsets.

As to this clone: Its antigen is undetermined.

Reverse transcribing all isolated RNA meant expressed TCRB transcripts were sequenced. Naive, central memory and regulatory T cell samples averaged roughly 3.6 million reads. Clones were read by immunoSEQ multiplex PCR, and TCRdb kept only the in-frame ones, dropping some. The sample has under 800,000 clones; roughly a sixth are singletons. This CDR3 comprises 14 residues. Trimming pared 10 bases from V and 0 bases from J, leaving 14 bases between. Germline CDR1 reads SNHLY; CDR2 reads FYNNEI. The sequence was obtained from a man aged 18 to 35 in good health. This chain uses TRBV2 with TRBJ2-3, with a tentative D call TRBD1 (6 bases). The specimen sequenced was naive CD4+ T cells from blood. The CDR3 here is CATVAGESTDTQYF. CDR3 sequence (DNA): TGTGCCACCGTGGCAGGGGAGAGCACAGATACGCAGTATTTT. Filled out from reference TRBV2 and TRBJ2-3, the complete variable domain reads EPEVTQTPSHQVTQMGQEVILRCVPISNHLYFYWYRQILGQKVEFLVSFYNNEISEKSEIFDDQFSVERPDGSNFTLKIRSTKLEDSAMYFCATVAGESTDTQYFGPGTRLTVL.